This T cell receptor (beta chain) was recovered during a study of OX40 agonist ivuxolimab in advanced cancers. Study overall: Partial responses were achieved by three patients, one with hepatocellular carcinoma and two with cutaneous melanoma.

Unmatched junction bases numbered 12, after V lost 3 bases and J lost 5 bases. Per germline, CDR1 SGHTA and CDR2 FQGNSA. CDR3 length: 16 residues. The sampling schedule covered blood at baseline, cycle 4 day 1, and cycle 7 day 1. Produced via immunoSEQ multiplex PCR; TCRdb's table is partial and in-frame only. Altogether about 82,000 clones are present, approximately 86% being singletons, with the ten largest covering 6.5%. This sequence was found in an adult with an advanced solid tumor such as melanoma, head and neck, liver or kidney cancer. The chain combines TRBV7-2 with TRBJ1-2; TRBD1 matches at 7 bases. This specimen consisted of CD4+ or CD8+ T cells sorted from blood, obtained in a trial of the OX40 agonist ivuxolimab. In DNA, the CDR3 is TGTGCCAGCAGCTTTGGATTAGGGGGCGCTGGGTATGGCTACACCTTC. Amino acid sequence: CASSFGLGGAGYGYTF.